Listed here are 27 T cell receptor beta chains from one sample, sequenced in a study of T cells after posttransplantation cyclophosphamide. Measured with immunoSEQ multiplex PCR; TCRdb has only the in-frame clones, and not every one. The data show 15,000 to 20,000 clones, approximately 81% seen once. Sampled 1 year posttransplant, controls received myeloablative marrow transplants, methotrexate and a calcineurin inhibitor. The sequenced sample was PBMCs, obtained around 64 weeks after allogeneic stem cell transplant with calcineurin inhibitor and methotrexate. Every receptor here comes from a male patient younger than 45 who received an allogeneic stem cell transplant from an unrelated donor, was CMV-positive, and had acute and chronic GVHD. A share of the T cells may be of graft donor origin.

This clone was seen only a few times. The chain links TRBV19 to TRBJ1-3; D call uncertain. CDR3 length equals 14 residues. Germline-derived CDR1 and CDR2 are LNHDA and SQIVND (reference sequence). V was cut by 3 bases and J by 0 bases, with 6 bases left in between. The CDR3 DNA reads TGTGCCAGTAGTATGGGGAGCTCTGGAAACACCATATATTTT. It translates to CASSMGSSGNTIYF. The full variable domain, its missing parts supplied by reference TRBV19 and TRBJ1-3, is DGGITQSPKYLFRKEGQNVTLSCEQNLNHDAMYWYRQDPGQGLRLIYYSQIVNDFQKGDIAEGYSVSREKKESFPLTVTSAQKNPTAFYLCASSMGSSGNTIYFGEGSWLTVV.

This rearrangement joins TRBV5-1 to TRBJ2-1; D perhaps matches TRBD1 (5 bases). Germline CDR1 reads SGHRS; CDR2 reads YFSETQ. CDR3 length: 14 amino acids. V lost 0 bases and J lost 7, with 11 bases in between. The CDR3 sequence is CASSLGQGRNEQFF. The CDR3 nucleotides are TGCGCCAGCAGCTTGGGGCAGGGAAGGAATGAGCAGTTCTTC.

This clone was recorded a few times. The chain uses TRBV28 and TRBJ2-3, with 10 bases fitting TRBD2. Losses at the gene ends were 0 bases for V and 5 bases for J; bases not matched to a gene: 2. The CDR3 is 15 residues long. Germline assignment: CDR1 MDHEN and CDR2 SYDVKM. This CDR3 is CASSLWASGRDTQYF. In DNA, the CDR3 is TGTGCCAGCAGTTTATGGGCTAGCGGGAGAGATACGCAGTATTTT.

The CDR3 protein is CASSVEGQGDDEQFF. CDR3 bases: TGTGCCAGCAGCGTAGAGGGACAGGGAGACGATGAGCAGTTCTTC. The genes are TRBV9 and TRBJ2-1; 9 positions agree with TRBD1. The CDR3 has 15 residues. Germline V gene data show CDR1 as SGDLS and CDR2 as YYNGEE. Trimming cost V 0 bases and J 8 bases; bases outside gene matches: 6.

With regard to this clone: Distinct nucleotide sequences in the sample also encode this CDR3. The chain couples TRBV6-6 to TRBJ2-3; D remains ambiguous. V lost 6 bases and J 4 bases, leaving 14 bases between the germline ends. From germline, CDR1 is MNHNY and CDR2 SVGAGI (reference sequence). The CDR3 length is 14 residues. This CDR3 reads CASRKTTGSDTQYF. CDR3 nucleotides: TGTGCCAGCAGGAAAACGACGGGTTCAGATACGCAGTATTTT.

The chain recombines TRBV7-2 with TRBJ2-3, with D possibly being TRBD2 (5 bases). The CDR3 consists of 17 residues. The V gene lost 1 base and the J gene lost 0 bases, with 14 bases spanning the gap. In germline, CDR1 is SGHTA, CDR2 FQGNSA. Written as DNA, the CDR3 is TGTGCCAGCAGCTTAGGGGCAAGCGGCCCTAGCACAGATACGCAGTATTTT. Amino acid sequence: CASSLGASGPSTDTQYF.

The J gene is TRBJ2-3, the V gene TRBV6-1, with 7 positions matching TRBD2. The V and J ends lost 3 bases and 0 bases, in that order; junction bases with no gene match: 12. Germline V CDR1 and CDR2: MNHNS, SASEGT. The CDR3 covers 18 residues. CDR3 nucleotide sequence: TGTGCCAGCAGTGACGTTCGGCTAGCGGAGACTAGCACAGATACGCAGTATTTT. This codes for CASSDVRLAETSTDTQYF.

The chain is built from TRBV18 and TRBJ2-5; D gene unclear. This CDR3 is 12 amino acids long. The germline CDR1 and CDR2 sequences are KGHSH and LQKENI. Trimming shortened V by 4 bases and J by 2 bases, and 5 bases separated the two germline ends. CDR3 coding DNA: TGTGCCAGCTCACTAAAACAAGAGACCCAGTACTTC. Protein sequence: CASSLKQETQYF.

The sample holds a few counts of this clone. The chain is built from TRBV19 and TRBJ1-2, with D maybe TRBD1 (5 bases). In germline, CDR1 is LNHDA, CDR2 SQIVND (reference sequence). The CDR3 covers 13 residues. Trimming removed 6 bases from V and 8 bases from J, with 16 bases in between. The CDR3 protein is CASSRYTGEGYTF. The CDR3 DNA sequence: TGTGCCAGTAGCCGATACACAGGAGAAGGCTACACCTTC. Full variable domain (outside the CDR3, taken from reference TRBV19 and TRBJ1-2): DGGITQSPKYLFRKEGQNVTLSCEQNLNHDAMYWYRQDPGQGLRLIYYSQIVNDFQKGDIAEGYSVSREKKESFPLTVTSAQKNPTAFYLCASSRYTGEGYTFGSGTRLTVV.

This sequence joins TRBV19 and TRBJ1-1; TRBD1 matches 10 bases. Germline CDR1 reads LNHDA; CDR2 reads SQIVND (reference sequence). Unmatched junction bases numbered 13, after V lost 5 bases and J lost 1 base. The CDR3 is 18 residues long. CDR3: CASSHQGQGLGTNTEAFF. The CDR3, as DNA: TGTGCCAGTAGTCACCAGGGACAGGGGCTAGGGACGAACACTGAAGCTTTCTTT.

The sample holds a few counts of this clone. The chain has TRBV27 and TRBJ1-5, with 9 nucleotides matching TRBD1. The CDR3 totals 15 residues. The junction had 6 bases not matched to a gene; V was cut back by 5 bases and J by 4 bases. Germline CDR1 reads MNHEY; CDR2 reads SMNVEV (reference sequence). The CDR3 spells CASSTNRGRNQPQHF. In DNA form, the CDR3 reads TGTGCCAGCAGTACTAACAGGGGGCGTAATCAGCCCCAGCATTTT.

This clone was observed once. The rearrangement uses TRBV10-3 and TRBJ1-1; D is possibly TRBD1 (6 bases). Deletions cut 8 bases from V and 8 bases from J, with 18 bases between. The CDR3 consists of 13 residues. From germline, CDR1 is ENHRY and CDR2 SYGVKD. CDR3 in amino acids: CAIQRDMGSEAFF. The DNA of the CDR3 is TGTGCCATCCAGAGGGACATGGGGTCCGAAGCTTTCTTT.

This clone has just a few counts. V usage is TRBV2 and J usage is TRBJ2-3, with TRBD1 matching 8 bases. Germline-derived CDR1 and CDR2 are SNHLY and FYNNEI. This CDR3 is 16 amino acids long. J lost 2 bases, V lost 6 bases, and 10 bases had no gene match. The CDR3 region has the DNA TGTGCCAGCAGCATCAACAGGGGGAGGCCCACAGATACGCAGTATTTT. This encodes CASSINRGRPTDTQYF.

The gene calls are TRBV9 and TRBJ2-2; 14 bases are a match to TRBD2. V dropped 2 bases and J dropped 7; count of bases not matched to a gene: 4. In germline, CDR1 is SGDLS, CDR2 YYNGEE. This CDR3 region has 16 residues. CDR3 in DNA: TGTGCCAGCAGCGTGACTAGCGGGAGGGCCGGCGGGGAGCTGTTTTTT. It is translated as CASSVTSGRAGGELFF.

This chain connects TRBV25-1 to TRBJ2-5, with 7 bases lining up with TRBD1. The DNA matches TRBJ2-7 better at its end, which makes the J call doubtful. The CDR3 runs to 14 residues. Germline V gene lookup returns CDR1 MGHDK and CDR2 SYGVNS. CDR3 region: CASSVDREPYEQYF. The CDR3 DNA follows: TGTGCCAGCAGTGTTGACAGGGAACCCTACGAGCAGTACTTC.

The chain employs TRBV12-5 and TRBJ2-1, with D maybe TRBD1 (6 bases). Germline V gives CDR1 LGHNT, CDR2 FRNRAP. This CDR3 has 14 residues. V was cut by 6 bases and J by 12 bases, with 21 bases left in between. CDR3 residues: CASGRGQTGSVQFF. The CDR3 region has the DNA TGTGCTAGTGGCCGGGGACAAACGGGATCAGTGCAGTTCTTC.

This clone showed up just a few times. This chain uses TRBV7-2 with TRBJ1-1, with a tentative D call TRBD1 (5 bases). The CDR3 length is 16 residues. Germline CDR1 is SGHTA and CDR2 is FQGNSA. The V and J ends lost 1 base and 7 bases respectively, with 19 bases between them. CDR3 region: CASSLGLGPGEDEAFF. In nucleotides, the CDR3 is TGTGCCAGCAGCTTAGGGCTTGGGCCGGGGGAAGATGAAGCTTTCTTT.

The gene calls are TRBV18 and TRBJ1-4; D remains ambiguous. The CDR3 is 11 residues long. Germline V gene sequence: CDR1 KGHSH, CDR2 LQKENI. Trimming cost V 6 bases and J 6 bases, with 5 bases left between them. CDR3 sequence (DNA): TGTGCCAGCTCCCCGTATGAAAAACTGTTTTTT. Its protein is CASSPYEKLFF.

This clone was observed a few times. V usage is TRBV19 and J usage is TRBJ2-7, with a tentative D call TRBD2 (5 bases). The V gene lost 6 bases and the J gene lost 2 bases, with 14 bases spanning the gap. The V gene's germline CDR1 is LNHDA and CDR2 SQIVND (reference sequence). This CDR3 region has 14 residues. DNA for the CDR3: TGTGCCAGTAGCGCCGGGATTGGGCCCTACGAGCAGTACTTC. Protein product: CASSAGIGPYEQYF.

This rearrangement joins TRBV27 to TRBJ2-2, with 9 bases fitting TRBD2. V lost 6 bases, J lost 7 bases, and 18 bases stayed unmatched. Germline V gives CDR1 MNHEY, CDR2 SMNVEV (reference sequence). The CDR3 totals 18 residues. The CDR3 coding sequence is TGTGCCAGCAGGATTCGTATAGGCGGGAGGGCCATAAGCGGGGAGCTGTTTTTT. It translates to CASRIRIGGRAISGELFF.

This chain joins TRBV4-2 and TRBJ1-2, with unresolved D. This CDR3 comprises 14 residues. Per the germline V gene, CDR1 is LGHNA and CDR2 is YNFKEQ. The germline V and J ends were trimmed by 0 bases and 3 bases, with 8 bases remaining between them. The CDR3 sequence: CASSQEVEDYGYTF. CDR3 coding DNA: TGTGCCAGCAGCCAAGAAGTGGAGGACTATGGCTACACCTTC.

This chain uses TRBV11-3 with TRBJ2-5, with 9 bases lining up with TRBD1. Germline V gene sequence: CDR1 SGHNT, CDR2 YENEEA. The CDR3 length is 17 residues. The V segment lost 1 base and the J segment 5 bases; nucleotides outside the gene matches: 11. The CDR3 DNA is TGTGCCAGCAGCTTAGGGGGCCGAGGACAGGGGTCGGAGACCCAGTACTTC. Residues: CASSLGGRGQGSETQYF.

This clone showed up just once. V usage is TRBV28 and J usage is TRBJ1-2; TRBD1 is a possible D gene (5 bases). The CDR3 consists of 13 residues. CDR1 and CDR2 from the germline V gene are MDHEN and SYDVKM. V was pared by 8 bases and J by 3 bases, with 13 bases between. The chain's CDR3 is CASGAVYYYGYTF. CDR3 DNA sequence: TGTGCCAGCGGGGCAGTTTATTACTATGGCTACACCTTC.

This clone occurred a few times. The V and J genes are TRBV19 and TRBJ1-3; tentative D call: TRBD1 (5 bases). From germline, CDR1 is LNHDA and CDR2 SQIVND (reference sequence). Trimming left V 0 bases short and J 0 bases short, with 6 bases between. CDR3 length: 15 amino acids. The CDR3 DNA reads as TGTGCCAGTAGTATAGAGGACAACTCTGGAAACACCATATATTTT. Protein sequence: CASSIEDNSGNTIYF.

The gene calls are TRBV18 and TRBJ2-5; 10 bases are shared with TRBD1. This CDR3 is built from 15 residues. V lost 0 bases, J lost 4 bases, and 2 bases stayed unmatched. Germline loops: CDR1 KGHSH, CDR2 LQKENI. CDR3 protein: CASSPPGQGGETQYF. The CDR3 DNA reads TGTGCCAGCTCACCACCTGGACAGGGGGGAGAGACCCAGTACTTC.

This clone was picked up a small number of times. The genes are TRBV18 and TRBJ1-4, with 7 bases matching TRBD1. In germline, CDR1 is KGHSH, CDR2 LQKENI. CDR3 length: 15 residues. After removal of 3 bases from V and 4 bases from J, the junction contained 5 bases not matched to a gene. The chain's CDR3 is CASSPLGQSNEKLFF. DNA for the CDR3: TGTGCCAGCTCACCGTTGGGACAGAGTAATGAAAAACTGTTTTTT. Based on the CDR3 plus reference TRBV18 and TRBJ1-4, the full variable domain is NAGVMQNPRHLVRRRGQEARLRCSPMKGHSHVYWYRQLPEEGLKFMVYLQKENIIDESGMPKERFSAEFPKEGPSILRIQQVVRGDSAAYFCASSPLGQSNEKLFFGSGTQLSVL.

The CDR3 region is CASSLAGTSGYNEQFF. In DNA, the CDR3 is TGTGCCAGCAGCTTGGCCGGGACTAGCGGTTACAATGAGCAGTTCTTC. The chain employs TRBV5-4 and TRBJ2-1, with 11 bases fitting TRBD2. Unmatched junction bases numbered 3, after V lost 0 bases and J lost 4 bases. CDR1 and CDR2 from the germline V gene are SGHNT and YYREEE (reference sequence). CDR3 size: 16 residues.